This T cell receptor (beta chain) came from a study of Ad26.COV2.S vaccination and SARS-CoV-2 variants. Study conclusions and caveats: Vaccinees displayed broader spike-specific TCR repertoires than placebo recipients. Quantification of TCR breadth and depth may have yielded underestimates of total T cell responses.

The CDR3 covers 14 residues. V was shortened by 1 base and J by 3 bases, with 10 bases between the two germline ends. From germline, CDR1 is MDHEN and CDR2 SYDVKM. Produced via immunoSEQ multiplex PCR; TCRdb's table is partial and in-frame only. Here the sample spans some 180,000 clones, approximately 88% being singletons. In regard to this clone: Its cognate antigen is unknown.

The source was peripheral blood, collected after recovery from COVID-19. V usage is TRBV28 and J usage is TRBJ2-7; the D gene is possibly TRBD2 (5 bases). This TCR derives from a human donor who had recovered from COVID-19. This CDR3 is CASSLSAGIYEQYF. The DNA of the CDR3 is TGTGCCAGCAGTTTATCCGCGGGTATCTACGAGCAGTACTTC.